This T cell receptor (beta chain) was recorded in a study of Ad26.COV2.S vaccination and SARS-CoV-2 variants. Overall study context: Administration of Ad26.COV2.S was intramuscular, either once or twice 56 days apart. Regarding the study as a whole: Substantial breadth was reportedly displayed by spike-specific CD8+ and CD4+ T cell responses after vaccination. Breadth of non-spike TCRs did not differ between vaccinees and placebo recipients.

The repertoire was sequenced with immunoSEQ multiplex PCR; TCRdb's copy has only in-frame clones and lacks some. The sample carries a few hundred thousand clones, about nine tenths recorded once. Treatment indicated: some 19 received Ad26.COV2.S at low or high dose, single or two shots; 5 received placebo; per-sample allocation not given. Specimens were obtained on day 63 following the first vaccine or placebo injection. Vaccination employed an Ad26 vector expressing the Wuhan-strain SARS-CoV-2 spike. This clone occurred once. No antigen is known for it. The junction had 10 bases not matched to a gene; V was cut back by 4 bases and J by 7 bases. The CDR3 is 14 residues long. Per the germline V gene, CDR1 is SGHNT and CDR2 is YYREEE (reference sequence).

The receptor was derived from a person between 18 and 65 years old who received the Ad26.COV2.S COVID-19 vaccine or a placebo. The genes are TRBV5-4 and TRBJ2-7; 8 bases line up with TRBD1. This specimen was peripheral blood, taken in a trial of Ad26.COV2.S vaccine versus placebo. Here the CDR3 DNA reads TGTGCCAGCAGCCTAGGACAGGGCCGTTGGGAGCAGTACTTC. This encodes CASSLGQGRWEQYF.